One sample yielded the 13 T cell receptor beta chains listed below, sequenced in a study of T cell repertoires in cytomegalovirus infection. TCRdb reprocessed the reads via MiXCR and lists one record per CDR3 protein. The table lists about 320,000 distinct CDR3 sequences, more than 8% of them singletons. The sample consisted of PBMCs. The origin of the receptors is a human donor in good health (CMV status not recorded). Some clones in this sample may be carry-over from other donors' samples.

The gene calls are TRBV6-6 and TRBJ1-2; 8 bases map to TRBD1. Germline V gives CDR1 MNHNY, CDR2 SVGAGI (reference sequence). V trimming: 0 bases; J trimming: 6 bases; junction bases outside the gene matches: 12. The CDR3 spans 17 residues. The CDR3 loop is CASSYSRQGSVGDGYTF. CDR3 in DNA: TGTGCCAGCAGTTACTCGCGACAGGGGTCGGTCGGTGATGGCTACACCTTC.

This clonotype was counted at least ten times. The CDR3 reads CATSDTGTGEDTQYF. The CDR3, as DNA: TGTGCCACCAGTGACACCGGGACAGGAGAGGATACGCAGTATTTT. The chain combines TRBV24-1 with TRBJ2-3; 8 bases map to TRBD1. Germline CDR1 and CDR2: KGHDR and SFDVKD. Trimming removed 4 bases from V and 6 bases from J; junction bases left unmatched: 8. CDR3 size: 15 residues.

The V and J genes are TRBV7-2 and TRBJ1-1, with D possibly being TRBD1 (6 bases). V dropped 5 bases and J dropped 0 bases, with 13 bases sitting between them. CDR3 length: 15 amino acids. The V gene's germline CDR1 is SGHTA and CDR2 FQGNSA. CDR3 sequence: CASSPNRVVNTEAFF. CDR3 DNA: TGTGCCAGCAGCCCAAACAGGGTGGTGAACACTGAAGCTTTCTTT.

This clonotype has just a few counts. The V and J genes are TRBV18 and TRBJ2-5, with no clear D. The CDR3 totals 15 residues. The V gene lost 2 bases and the J gene lost 1 base, with 11 bases spanning the gap. Germline V gene lookup returns CDR1 KGHSH and CDR2 LQKENI. CDR3 protein: CASSPVVSVQETQYF. The CDR3 DNA follows: TGTGCCAGCTCACCAGTAGTCTCCGTCCAAGAGACCCAGTACTTC.

As concerns this clonotype: Sequence at one end of the junction differs from germline and may be a read error. The J gene is TRBJ1-5, the V gene TRBV19, with D unclear. Germline CDR1 and CDR2: LNHDA and SQIVND (reference sequence). The length of the CDR3 is 14 residues. The CDR3 reads CASRIGPLNQPQHF. CDR3 coding DNA: TGTGCCAGTAGAATAGGGCCTCTTAATCAGCCCCAGCATTTT.

This clonotype has ten or more counts. The chain couples TRBV6-2 or TRBV6-3 to TRBJ2-7; D gene ambiguous. The V and J ends lost 1 base and 4 bases respectively, with 14 bases between them. There are 15 residues in the CDR3. From germline, CDR1 is MNHEY and CDR2 SVGEGT. CDR3 coding DNA: TGTGCCAGCAGTTACTTGGGTCGGAGTCGGTACGAGCAGTACTTC. Its translation: CASSYLGRSRYEQYF.

J is TRBJ2-5 and V is TRBV12-3 or TRBV12-4, with D possibly matching TRBD2 (6 bases). The CDR3 totals 15 residues. Trimming shortened V by 2 bases and J by 3 bases, and 13 bases separated the two germline ends. In nucleotides, the CDR3 is TGTGCCAGCAGTTTACTAGGACTAACTAAAGAGACCCAGTACTTC. This gives the protein CASSLLGLTKETQYF.

The V and J genes are TRBV12-3 or TRBV12-4 and TRBJ2-2; 12 bases are a match to TRBD2. J gave up 4 bases and V 7 bases, and 7 bases lay outside the gene matches. The length of the CDR3 is 16 residues. For the CDR3, the DNA is TGTGCCAGCACCCCTAGCGGGGGGGCGGGCACCGGGGAGCTGTTTTTT. Translation gives CASTPSGGAGTGELFF.

The genes are TRBV28 and TRBJ2-7, with D hard to call. Per the germline V gene, CDR1 is MDHEN and CDR2 is SYDVKM. CDR3 length: 12 residues. V gave up 5 bases and J gave up 7 bases, with 12 bases separating them. CDR3 residues: CASSPAFREQYF. The DNA for the CDR3 is TGTGCCAGCAGTCCGGCCTTCAGGGAGCAGTACTTC.

This clonotype was picked up many times. CDR3 amino acids: CASSLGKGYGYTF. In DNA, the CDR3 is TGTGCCAGCAGCTTAGGCAAGGGCTATGGCTACACCTTC. V is TRBV7-2 and J is TRBJ1-2; D unclear. The germline CDR1 and CDR2 sequences are SGHTA and FQGNSA. The CDR3 is made up of 13 amino acids. With 1 base removed from V and 4 bases from J, the gap between germline ends came to 7 bases.

This clonotype was counted between two and nine times. This sequence joins TRBV7-9 and TRBJ2-7; the match to TRBD2 covers 8 bases. The germline gives CDR1 SEHNR, CDR2 FQNEAQ (reference sequence). V lost 5 bases, J lost 7 bases, and 16 bases stayed unmatched. There are 16 residues in the CDR3. For the CDR3, the DNA is TGTGCCAGCAGCCCCCCCCGGTCAGCGGGAGCATGGGAGCAGTACTTC. Its protein is CASSPPRSAGAWEQYF.

The chain couples TRBV19 to TRBJ1-2; no firm D call. Germline V lookup: CDR1 LNHDA, CDR2 SQIVND (reference sequence). This CDR3 is 13 amino acids long. With 7 bases removed from V and 3 bases from J, the gap between germline ends came to 12 bases. This chain's CDR3 is CASTGRVYYGYTF. The CDR3 DNA sequence: TGTGCCAGTACCGGAAGGGTGTACTATGGCTACACCTTC.

This clonotype was seen many times. The chain joins TRBV12-3 or TRBV12-4 to TRBJ1-2; TRBD1 matches 8 bases. CDR3 length equals 14 residues. Trimming removed 6 bases from V and 5 bases from J; junction bases left unmatched: 8. The CDR3 coding sequence is TGTGCCAGCAGACAGACAGGGGAAGGATATGGCTACACCTTC. Amino acid sequence: CASRQTGEGYGYTF.